This T cell receptor beta chain stems from a study of cytomegalovirus exposure and HLA in healthy donors. V shed 5 bases and J 2 bases; nucleotides not matched to a gene: 5. Per the germline V gene, CDR1 is SQVTM and CDR2 is ANQGSEA. This CDR3 has 13 amino acids. Method: immunoSEQ multiplex PCR; TCRdb's copy keeps in-frame clones and lacks some. Of about 140,000 clones listed, 87% are singletons. Study observations and caveats: Cytomegalovirus-associated TCR beta chains were listed, numbering some 180.

Turning to this clone: Antigen unknown.

The TCR originated in a man between 18 and 35 years old in good health and CMV-seropositive. Sequencing was carried out using PBMCs. The rearrangement uses TRBV29-1 and TRBJ1-1; 7 bases agree with TRBD1. The CDR3 nucleotides read TGCAGCGTTTCCACAGGGGCCAACACTGAAGCTTTCTTT. Amino acid sequence: CSVSTGANTEAFF.